This T cell receptor beta chain was obtained from a study of blood T cell repertoires in COVID-19. Study context: Samples of COVID-19 (acute and convalescent) were obtained from the United States, Italy and Spain. PBMCs, B-cell-depleted T cells, or T cells provided the cDNA or gDNA that made up the material.

V shed 3 bases, J shed 3 bases, and the junction held 3 bases outside the gene matches. This CDR3 comprises 14 residues. Germline V gene data show CDR1 as SGHTA and CDR2 as FQGNSA. Source study methods: Reference gene primer amplification gave estimated nucleated cell counts. TCRdb keeps only in-frame clones here, not all; method: immunoSEQ multiplex PCR. V and J calls and clone size are those listed in that table; D and trimming were worked out from the DNA. The sample contains 250,000 or so clones, approximately 82% of which appear only once. The specimen sequenced was peripheral blood. The chain couples TRBV7-2 to TRBJ2-7, with 9 bases lining up with TRBD2. This clonotype was sampled from a woman younger than 35 with acute or convalescent COVID-19. The CDR3 loop reads CASSFSSGNYEQYF. The DNA of the CDR3 is TGTGCCAGCAGCTTTTCTAGCGGGAACTACGAGCAGTACTTC.